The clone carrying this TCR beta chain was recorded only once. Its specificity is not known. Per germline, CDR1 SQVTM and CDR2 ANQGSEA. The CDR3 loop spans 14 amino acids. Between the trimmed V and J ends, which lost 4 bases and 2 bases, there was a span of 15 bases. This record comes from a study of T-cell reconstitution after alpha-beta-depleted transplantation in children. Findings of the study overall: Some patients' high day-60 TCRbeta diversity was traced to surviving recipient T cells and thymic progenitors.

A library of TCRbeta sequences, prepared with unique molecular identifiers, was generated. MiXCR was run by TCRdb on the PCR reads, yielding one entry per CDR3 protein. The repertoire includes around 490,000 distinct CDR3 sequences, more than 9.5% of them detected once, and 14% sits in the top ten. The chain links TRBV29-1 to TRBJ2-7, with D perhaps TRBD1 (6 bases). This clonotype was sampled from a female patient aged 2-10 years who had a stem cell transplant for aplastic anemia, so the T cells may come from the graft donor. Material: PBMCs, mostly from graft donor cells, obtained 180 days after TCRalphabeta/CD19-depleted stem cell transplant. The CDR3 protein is CSVGTVKVPYEQYF. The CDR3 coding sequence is TGCAGCGTTGGGACAGTTAAGGTCCCCTACGAGCAGTACTTC.